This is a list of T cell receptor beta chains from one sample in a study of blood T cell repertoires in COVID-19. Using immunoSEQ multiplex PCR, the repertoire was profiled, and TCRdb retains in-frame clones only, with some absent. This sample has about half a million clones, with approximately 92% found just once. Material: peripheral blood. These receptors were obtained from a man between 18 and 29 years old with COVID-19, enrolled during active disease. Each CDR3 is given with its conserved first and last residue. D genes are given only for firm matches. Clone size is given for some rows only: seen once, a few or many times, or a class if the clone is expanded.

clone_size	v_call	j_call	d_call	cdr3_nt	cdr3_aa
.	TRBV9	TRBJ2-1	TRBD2	TGTGCCAGCAGCGACATGAGCGGGATGGCCTACAATGAGCAGTTCTTC	CASSDMSGMAYNEQFF
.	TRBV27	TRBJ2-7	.	TGTGCCAGCAGTGACAGACAGGTGCCTCCCTACGAGCAGTACTTC	CASSDRQVPPYEQYF
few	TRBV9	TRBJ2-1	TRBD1	TGTGCCAGCAGCCCCCCCAGGGGGTCCTACAATGAGCAGTTCTTC	CASSPPRGSYNEQFF
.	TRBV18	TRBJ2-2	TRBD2	TGTGCCAGCTCACCTGGGACTAGCGGGAACACCGGGGAGCTGTTTTTT	CASSPGTSGNTGELFF
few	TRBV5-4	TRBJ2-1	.	TGTGCCAGCAGCTTGGTCGGCCGGGGAAAATACAATGAGCAGTTCTTC	CASSLVGRGKYNEQFF
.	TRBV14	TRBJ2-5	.	TGTGCCAGCAGCCAAGATGTTTTTAGCGGCCACGGGCTCGCGACCCAGTACTTC	CASSQDVFSGHGLATQYF
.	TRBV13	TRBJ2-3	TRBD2	TGTGCCAGCAGGGGGAGGGGAGATACGCAGTATTTT	CASRGRGDTQYF
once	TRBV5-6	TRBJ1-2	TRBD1	TGTGCCAGCAGCCTCAGGACAGGGATGGGCTATGGCTACACCTTC	CASSLRTGMGYGYTF
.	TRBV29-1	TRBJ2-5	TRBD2	TGCAGCGTTGAATCGGCTAGCGGGTATCAAGAGACCCAGTACTTC	CSVESASGYQETQYF
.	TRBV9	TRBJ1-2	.	TGTGCCAGCAGCGTAGGCGGGGCGGTAGCTAACTATGGCTACACCTTC	CASSVGGAVANYGYTF
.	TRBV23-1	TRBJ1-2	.	TGCGCCAGCAGTCTCATCGGAGGGCTGAACTATGGCTACACCTTC	CASSLIGGLNYGYTF
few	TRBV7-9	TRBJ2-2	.	TGTGCCAGCAGCTTAGCGGGAGGGAACACCGGGGAGCTGTTTTTT	CASSLAGGNTGELFF
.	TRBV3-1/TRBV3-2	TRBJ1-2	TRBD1	TGTGCCAGCAGCCAAGTGGGACAGGGAAACTATGGCTACACCTTC	CASSQVGQGNYGYTF
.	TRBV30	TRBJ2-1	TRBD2	TGTGCCTGGAGCGTTCCCGGGACTAGCACTGAGCAGTTCTTC	CAWSVPGTSTEQFF
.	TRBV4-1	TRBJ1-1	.	TGCGCCAGCAGTATCACCCGGGTCCTAAAGACTGAAGCTTTCTTT	CASSITRVLKTEAFF
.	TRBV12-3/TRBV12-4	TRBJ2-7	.	TGTGCCAGCAGGGACAGCTACGAGCAGTACTTC	CASRDSYEQYF
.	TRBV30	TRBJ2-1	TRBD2	TGTGCCTGGACCCAATATGCGGGAGGACCCTTCTGCTCCGATTACAATGAGCAGTTCTTC	CAWTQYAGGPFCSDYNEQFF
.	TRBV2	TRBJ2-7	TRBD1	TGTGCCAGCAGAGTTGGCACAGGGGGCTCCTACGAGCAGTACTTC	CASRVGTGGSYEQYF
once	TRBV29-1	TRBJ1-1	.	TGCAGCGTTCTCCGTTCTCCTGACACTGAAGCTTTCTTT	CSVLRSPDTEAFF
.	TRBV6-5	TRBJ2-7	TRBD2	TGTGCCAGCAGGAGCCGGGACTATGTCTACGAGCAGTACTTC	CASRSRDYVYEQYF
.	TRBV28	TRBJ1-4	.	TGTGCCAGCAACCAGGGGCCTCGAACTAATGAAAAACTGTTTTTT	CASNQGPRTNEKLFF
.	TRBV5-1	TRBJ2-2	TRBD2	TGCGCCAGCAGCTTAGGACTAGTTGGAACCGGGGAGCTGTTTTTT	CASSLGLVGTGELFF
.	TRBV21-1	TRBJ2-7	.	TGTGCCAGCAGAATCATCCAAGAGACAGGGGCCCTCTACGAGCAGTACTTC	CASRIIQETGALYEQYF
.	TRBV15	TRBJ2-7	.	TGTGCCACCAGCAGAGATCCTTACAACTACGAGCAGTACTTC	CATSRDPYNYEQYF